This TCR beta chain came from a study of identical twins. General study findings and limits: With abundant cord blood beta clonotypes, insertions were fewer; memory repertoires showed no such pattern.

This clonotype showed up just a few times. Its antigen is still unknown. The donors were all healthy and Caucasian. Each CDR3 protein gets one entry after TCRdb re-called the 5' RACE reads with MiXCR. The data show approximately 500,000 distinct CDR3 sequences, roughly 15% seen once. V was shortened by 5 bases and J by 7 bases, with 9 bases between the two germline ends. The CDR3 covers 13 residues. The sample also formed part of further work on yellow fever vaccine responses in identical twins.

This receptor was identified in a woman between 18 and 29 years old in good health. Input material: CD4+ T cells sorted from blood. The chain uses TRBV12-3 or TRBV12-4 and TRBJ1-6; D gene unclear. CDR3: CASSQMANSPLHF. The CDR3, as DNA: TGTGCCAGCAGTCAGATGGCAAATTCACCCCTCCACTTT.